Following are 29 T cell receptor beta chains from one sample sequenced in a study of CD8+CD57+ T cells in acquired aplastic anemia (dated by TCRdb to 2016 to 2019). The listed sequencing device is Illumina HiSeq 2000. Genomic DNA served as template for TCR beta VDJ combination and CDR3 sequence profiling. TCRdb reprocessed the public reads (quality trimming at Q25 with fastp, clone calling with MiXCR) and kept in-frame beta chains. Records with the same CDR3 protein are collapsed into one entry carrying the most frequent genes and DNA. The sample yields 200,000 or so distinct CDR3 sequences; around 49% were counted once. The ten biggest clones cover 15% to 20% of the sample. Flow cytometry had shown CD8+CD57+ cell expansion in the patients selected for sequencing. The sequencing input was sorted CD4+, CD8+, or CD8+CD57+ T cells (not recorded which) from PBMCs. The receptors stem from a human donor with aplastic anemia.

This clonotype was picked up many times. This chain uses TRBV20-1 with TRBJ2-7; TRBD1 matches at 9 bases. V shed 0 bases and J 10 bases; nucleotides not matched to a gene: 7. The CDR3 length is 13 residues. The germline V gene has CDR1 DFQATT and CDR2 SNEGSKA (reference sequence). The CDR3 sequence: CSARDGTGRYQYF. In DNA form, the CDR3 reads TGCAGTGCTAGAGATGGGACAGGGAGATATCAGTACTTC.

This clonotype was observed a few times. V is TRBV18 and J is TRBJ1-1, with TRBD1 matching 8 bases. V lost 6 bases, J lost 4 bases, and 10 bases stayed unmatched. CDR1 is KGHSH, CDR2 LQKENI, per germline. The CDR3 runs to 15 residues. CDR3 DNA: TGTGCCAGCTCGGGTAGGACAGGGTCGGGCACTGAAGCTTTCTTT. Translating it yields CASSGRTGSGTEAFF.

This clonotype showed up just a few times. The genes are TRBV19 and TRBJ2-7; perhaps D is TRBD1 or TRBD2 (6 bases each). In germline, CDR1 is LNHDA, CDR2 SQIVND (reference sequence). The CDR3 consists of 15 residues. V was clipped by 3 bases and J by 7 bases, with 19 bases between them. The CDR3 protein is CASSIIHGGGNEQYF. CDR3 bases: TGTGCCAGTAGTATTATTCACGGAGGGGGAAATGAGCAGTACTTC.

The CDR3 DNA reads TGTGCCAGCAGTACAGGGGGGGTCGCAGATACGCAGTATTTT. Protein sequence: CASSTGGVADTQYF. This chain uses TRBV7-3 with TRBJ2-3; D is perhaps TRBD1 (8 bases). Germline values: CDR1 SGHTA, CDR2 FQGTGA. Trimming stripped 6 bases from V and 4 bases from J, with 14 bases between. The CDR3 extends over 14 amino acids.

This clonotype has more than one count but fewer than ten. The genes are TRBV5-8 and TRBJ2-5, with D perhaps matching TRBD1 (6 bases). The CDR3 runs to 15 residues. V lost 3 bases to trimming and J lost 7 bases, with 19 bases between them. Germline assignment: CDR1 SGHTS and CDR2 YDEGEE. The CDR3 region has the DNA TGTGCCAGCAGCTCACGAGGACAGTCCGGGTGGACCCAGTACTTC. Its protein product is CASSSRGQSGWTQYF.

The chain links TRBV5-4 to TRBJ2-2, with D unclear. This CDR3 region has 14 residues. CDR1 and CDR2 (germline): SGHNT, YYREEE (reference sequence). V shed 1 base and J shed 11 bases, with 15 bases lying between them. Here the CDR3 DNA reads TGTGCCAGCAGCTTGATGGCAGTTCCAGGCGAGCTGTTTTTT. Translating it yields CASSLMAVPGELFF.

Ten or more counts support this clonotype. V is TRBV25-1 and J is TRBJ1-1, with 8 bases identical to TRBD1. The germline gives CDR1 MGHDK, CDR2 SYGVNS. This CDR3 spans 15 amino acids. Trimming at V came to 2 bases and at J to 4 bases, leaving 6 bases not matched to a gene. The CDR3 region is CASSEPRGRGTEAFF. The CDR3 coding sequence is TGTGCCAGCAGTGAACCCAGGGGGCGGGGCACTGAAGCTTTCTTT. Together with reference TRBV25-1 and TRBJ1-1, the CDR3 gives the full variable domain: EADIYQTPRYLVIGTGKKITLECSQTMGHDKMYWYQQDPGMELHLIHYSYGVNSTEKGDLSSESTVSRIRTEHFPLTLESARPSHTSQYLCASSEPRGRGTEAFFGQGTRLTVV.

CDR3 in DNA: TGTGCCACCAGGTCGACAGGGGGCAAGCAGTACTTC. Amino acids: CATRSTGGKQYF. This rearrangement joins TRBV24-1 to TRBJ2-7; 10 bases align to TRBD1. This CDR3 has 12 residues. V shed 7 bases, J shed 8 bases, and the junction held 4 bases outside the gene matches. Germline V gives CDR1 KGHDR, CDR2 SFDVKD.

V usage is TRBV20-1 and J usage is TRBJ1-2; 8 nucleotides align to TRBD1. Germline V CDR1 and CDR2: DFQATT, SNEGSKA (reference sequence). The ends lost 3 bases at V and 7 bases at J; junction bases unmatched: 10. The CDR3 has 14 amino acids. CDR3 DNA sequence: TGCAGTGCTAGCCCACTGGACAGGGCCAGTGGCTACACCTTC. The encoded protein is CSASPLDRASGYTF.

The sample holds many counts of this clonotype. V gene TRBV12-3 or TRBV12-4 combines with J gene TRBJ1-2; TRBD1 is a possible D gene (5 bases). The CDR3 is 14 amino acids. The ends were cut back, 3 bases at V and 7 bases at J, with 15 bases in the middle. CDR3 sequence (DNA): TGTGCCAGCAGTTTTGGTCCAGGGAGTAGTGGCTACACCTTC. Its translation: CASSFGPGSSGYTF.

J is TRBJ2-3 and V is TRBV10-2; the match to TRBD2 covers 14 bases. Trimming removed 9 bases from V and 5 bases from J; junction bases left unmatched: 4. Germline-derived CDR1 and CDR2 are WSHSY and SAAADI. The CDR3 loop spans 14 amino acids. In DNA, the CDR3 is TGCGCCAGTGGGACTAGCGGGAGTAAAGATACGCAGTATTTT. Its protein is CASGTSGSKDTQYF.

CDR3: CATSDHIGRGTGELFF. The CDR3 coding sequence is TGTGCCACCAGTGATCACATCGGGAGGGGTACCGGGGAGCTGTTTTTT. This chain uses TRBV24-1 with TRBJ2-2, with 8 bases fitting TRBD2. Looked up from germline, CDR1 is KGHDR and CDR2 is SFDVKD. This CDR3 is built from 16 residues. Trimming removed 3 bases from V and 5 bases from J; junction bases left unmatched: 7.

Ten or more counts support this clonotype. The J gene is TRBJ1-1, the V gene TRBV24-1, with D maybe TRBD1 (5 bases). CDR3 length equals 18 residues. Germline-derived CDR1 and CDR2 are KGHDR and SFDVKD. Trimming pared 1 base from V and 1 base from J, leaving 18 bases between. In DNA, the CDR3 is TGTGCCACCAGTGATTTAACCCCCTCTGGGGGATCGAACACTGAAGCTTTCTTT. Translating it yields CATSDLTPSGGSNTEAFF.

This clonotype was counted a few times. The V and J genes are TRBV30 and TRBJ1-5; TRBD1 aligns across 11 bases. Germline values: CDR1 GTSNPN, CDR2 SVGIG (reference sequence). J lost 3 bases, V lost 3 bases, and 7 bases had no gene match. CDR3 size: 16 residues. The CDR3 protein is CAWSPGTGGYNQPQHF. CDR3 nucleotide sequence: TGTGCCTGGAGCCCCGGGACAGGGGGTTACAATCAGCCCCAGCATTTT.

This clonotype was seen more than once but under ten times. The chain joins TRBV5-1 to TRBJ1-3; 7 nucleotides agree with TRBD1. The trim removed 4 bases at V and 8 bases at J, leaving 6 bases unmatched. CDR1 SGHRS and CDR2 YFSETQ come from the germline V gene. There are 13 residues in the CDR3. The CDR3 DNA sequence: TGCGCCAGCAGCCTAGACCAGGGGGACACCATATATTTT. Translation gives CASSLDQGDTIYF. Using reference TRBV5-1 and TRBJ1-3 for the parts outside the CDR3, the full variable domain is KAGVTQTPRYLIKTRGQQVTLSCSPISGHRSVSWYQQTPGQGLQFLFEYFSETQRNKGNFPGRFSGRQFSNSRSEMNVSTLELGDSALYLCASSLDQGDTIYFGEGSWLTVV.

This clonotype was seen ten or more times. The V and J genes are TRBV5-5 and TRBJ2-5; 8 nucleotides match TRBD1. This CDR3 comprises 15 residues. The ends lost 3 bases at V and 2 bases at J; junction bases unmatched: 6. Germline V gene data show CDR1 as SGHKS and CDR2 as YYEKEE (reference sequence). The CDR3 loop reads CASSSLRQGQETQYF. CDR3 sequence (DNA): TGTGCCAGCAGCTCGTTGCGACAGGGGCAAGAGACCCAGTACTTC.

The CDR3 loop reads CASSSGSVHPQHF. In nucleotides, the CDR3 is TGTGCCAGCAGTTCGGGGTCCGTTCATCCCCAGCATTTT. The chain links TRBV27 to TRBJ1-5, with no clear D. CDR3 length: 13 residues. Trimming left V 4 bases short and J 10 bases short, with 14 bases between. Looked up from germline, CDR1 is MNHEY and CDR2 is SMNVEV (reference sequence).

This clonotype was counted many times. The genes are TRBV15 and TRBJ1-2; D is unresolved. The CDR3 has 12 residues. From germline, CDR1 is LNHNV and CDR2 YYDKDF (reference sequence). V shed 0 bases and J shed 4 bases, with 3 bases lying between them. The CDR3 DNA sequence: TGTGCCACCAGCAGAGATGGCTATGGCTACACCTTC. It yields the protein CATSRDGYGYTF.

In this sample, this clonotype turned up a few times. V gene TRBV9 combines with J gene TRBJ2-5, with 8 bases matching TRBD2. Germline V gene data show CDR1 as SGDLS and CDR2 as YYNGEE. V dropped 7 bases and J dropped 5; count of bases not matched to a gene: 13. The CDR3 totals 15 residues. The DNA for the CDR3 is TGTGCCAGCTCACGGCCGGGACCGGGAGGGGAGACCCAGTACTTC. This codes for CASSRPGPGGETQYF.

CDR3 region: CASSSYLVGTGHYEQYF. In DNA, the CDR3 is TGTGCCAGCAGCTCCTACCTGGTGGGGACAGGGCACTACGAGCAGTACTTC. V usage is TRBV7-9 and J usage is TRBJ2-7; 9 nucleotides match TRBD1. The CDR3 covers 17 residues. CDR1 and CDR2 (germline): SEHNR, FQNEAQ (reference sequence). V trimming: 4 bases; J trimming: 3 bases; junction bases outside the gene matches: 13.

Many counts were recorded for this clonotype. The chain employs TRBV2 and TRBJ1-4, with D unresolved. V lost 3 bases and J 4 bases, leaving 9 bases between the germline ends. CDR3 length: 14 residues. Germline values: CDR1 SNHLY, CDR2 FYNNEI. DNA of the CDR3: TGTGCCAGCAGTGATGAGGTAAATAATGAAAAACTGTTTTTT. The encoded protein is CASSDEVNNEKLFF.

The chain has TRBV29-1 and TRBJ1-2; 7 bases map to TRBD1. The CDR3 spans 12 residues. Germline V gives CDR1 SQVTM, CDR2 ANQGSEA. With 6 bases clipped from V and 4 bases from J, the junction kept 5 bases outside the gene matches. Here the CDR3 reads CSVGTVIYGYTF. The CDR3 DNA reads as TGCAGCGTCGGGACAGTAATCTATGGCTACACCTTC.

This clonotype was seen many times. The V and J genes are TRBV27 and TRBJ1-4; D call uncertain. The CDR3 has 14 amino acids. V gave up 6 bases and J gave up 0 bases, with 8 bases separating them. The V gene's germline CDR1 is MNHEY and CDR2 SMNVEV (reference sequence). DNA of the CDR3: TGTGCCAGCAGCCGAGGACCAACTAATGAAAAACTGTTTTTT. Translating gives CASSRGPTNEKLFF.

The genes are TRBV5-6 and TRBJ2-3; 7 bases map to TRBD2. The CDR3 loop spans 16 amino acids. J lost 3 bases, V lost 1 base, and 8 bases had no gene match. The germline gives CDR1 SGHDT, CDR2 YYEEEE. In DNA form, the CDR3 reads TGTGCCAGCAGCTTGAGGGAGGGTGGATGGACAGATACGCAGTATTTT. The encoded protein is CASSLREGGWTDTQYF.

The table lists this clonotype with many counts. V usage is TRBV30 and J usage is TRBJ1-6, with a tentative D call TRBD1 (5 bases). CDR1 is GTSNPN, CDR2 SVGIG, per germline (reference sequence). Trimming cost V 3 bases and J 6 bases, with 6 bases left between them. The CDR3 contains 12 residues. CDR3 in amino acids: CAWRGTNSPLHF. CDR3 nucleotide sequence: TGTGCCTGGAGGGGGACTAATTCACCCCTCCACTTT.

This chain uses TRBV20-1 with TRBJ1-2; TRBD1 matches 11 bases. The germline V gene has CDR1 DFQATT and CDR2 SNEGSKA (reference sequence). V was pared by 6 bases and J by 8 bases, with 14 bases of the junction left unmatched. The CDR3 length is 15 residues. The CDR3 region has the DNA TGCAGTGCCAGCATCACCGGGACAGGGGGAGGGGGCTACACCTTC. Translating it yields CSASITGTGGGGYTF.

This clonotype was counted many times. The rearrangement joins TRBV24-1 to TRBJ1-2; the D is unclear. Germline V gene data show CDR1 as KGHDR and CDR2 as SFDVKD. The CDR3 covers 12 residues. The V end lost 9 bases, the J end lost 5 bases, and 12 bases lay between the germline ends. CDR3 DNA sequence: TGTGCCACCTCACGGGATACGTATGGCTACACCTTC. Protein: CATSRDTYGYTF.

In regard to this clonotype: A much bigger clone sits one base away, suggesting this may be a read error. The genes are TRBV6-6 and TRBJ2-7; possible D gene TRBD1, 6 bases. Germline values: CDR1 MNHNY, CDR2 SVGAGI (reference sequence). The CDR3 has 14 amino acids. V gave up 2 bases and J gave up 6 bases, with 14 bases separating them. CDR3 amino acids: CASSYGGREGEQYF. The CDR3 coding sequence is TGTGCCAGCAGTTACGGGGGCAGGGAAGGCGAGCAGTACTTC.

This clonotype was seen only a few times. The rearrangement links TRBV9 to TRBJ2-7, with unresolved D. CDR1 and CDR2 (germline): SGDLS, YYNGEE. V gave up 3 bases and J gave up 2 bases, with 9 bases separating them. The CDR3 is 13 amino acids. DNA of the CDR3: TGTGCCAGCAGCGGGACCAGAACCTACGAGCAGTACTTC. Its translation: CASSGTRTYEQYF.